This TCR beta chain was documented in a study of beta chain features in type 1 diabetes. Study-level information: In age, gender and cell yields, patients were similar to healthy donors.

V lost 0 bases to trimming and J lost 1 base; unmatched junction nucleotides: 2. The CDR3 runs 16 residues. The germline CDR1 and CDR2 sequences are SGHNT and YYREEE (reference sequence). As every portion of the isolated RNA was reverse transcribed, the sequencing read expressed TCRB transcripts. Sequencing used immunoSEQ multiplex PCR; TCRdb keeps in-frame clones, though not all of them. The sample holds approximately 120,000 clones, roughly 40% seen once. CD45RO/CCR7/CD25/CD127/CD95/CD27 sorting isolated CD4+ naive, central memory, regulatory and stem cell-like memory cells. The V call is TRBV5-4, the J call TRBJ2-1, with TRBD1 identical over 9 bases. This receptor was identified in a woman younger than 30 in good health. Sequenced material: stem cell memory CD4+ T cells from blood. In nucleotides, the CDR3 is TGTGCCAGCAGCTTGGCGGGACAGGGTTCCTACAATGAGCAGTTCTTC. Its protein is CASSLAGQGSYNEQFF.